The rows below give T cell receptor beta chains drawn from one sample of a study of cytomegalovirus exposure and HLA in healthy donors. Clones were read by immunoSEQ multiplex PCR, and TCRdb kept only the in-frame ones, dropping some. The data include about 140,000 clones; the top ten clones carry around 2.2%. Sequencing input: PBMCs. These receptors were obtained from a woman aged 18-29 years in good health and CMV-seronegative. Each CDR3 is given with its conserved first and last residue. The order of the fields is D gene, J gene, V gene, CDR3 protein, CDR3 DNA. The D gene is left open where the match is weak.

D gene: .
J gene: TRBJ1-1
V gene: TRBV7-9
CDR3 protein: CASSLRQGGTEAFF
CDR3 DNA: TGTGCCAGCAGCTTGCGGCAGGGTGGCACTGAAGCTTTCTTT

D gene: TRBD1
J gene: TRBJ1-1
V gene: TRBV30
CDR3 protein: CAWSIWTGMNTEAFF
CDR3 DNA: TGTGCCTGGAGTATCTGGACAGGGATGAACACTGAAGCTTTCTTT

D gene: .
J gene: TRBJ2-7
V gene: TRBV27
CDR3 protein: CASSLAQGYEQYF
CDR3 DNA: TGTGCCAGCAGTTTAGCGCAGGGCTACGAGCAGTACTTC

D gene: TRBD1
J gene: TRBJ1-1
V gene: TRBV29-1
CDR3 protein: CSVETPTGASEAFF
CDR3 DNA: TGCAGCGTTGAAACTCCGACAGGGGCCTCTGAAGCTTTCTTT

D gene: TRBD1
J gene: TRBJ1-2
V gene: TRBV7-2
CDR3 protein: CASSPYPGTGLVYGYTF
CDR3 DNA: TGTGCCAGCAGCCCTTACCCAGGGACAGGGTTGGTCTATGGCTACACCTTC

D gene: .
J gene: TRBJ2-1
V gene: TRBV14
CDR3 protein: CASSLNNRQFF
CDR3 DNA: TGTGCCAGCAGCCTTAACAACCGGCAGTTCTTC

D gene: TRBD1
J gene: TRBJ1-6
V gene: TRBV6-5
CDR3 protein: CASSQQGARSPLHF
CDR3 DNA: TGTGCCAGCAGTCAACAGGGGGCTCGTTCACCCCTCCACTTT

D gene: .
J gene: TRBJ1-5
V gene: TRBV29-1
CDR3 protein: CSVEIEGDQPQHF
CDR3 DNA: TGCAGCGTTGAAATTGAGGGGGATCAGCCCCAGCATTTT

D gene: TRBD2
J gene: TRBJ2-5
V gene: TRBV7-9
CDR3 protein: CASSVRPGLAVQETQYF
CDR3 DNA: TGTGCCAGCAGCGTACGCCCGGGACTAGCGGTCCAAGAGACCCAGTACTTC

D gene: TRBD2
J gene: TRBJ2-1
V gene: TRBV10-3
CDR3 protein: CAISESVAGGPYNEQFF
CDR3 DNA: TGTGCCATCAGTGAGTCAGTAGCGGGGGGCCCCTACAATGAGCAGTTCTTC

D gene: .
J gene: TRBJ1-1
V gene: TRBV7-3
CDR3 protein: CASSLNPISGAGGTEAFF
CDR3 DNA: TGTGCCAGCAGCTTAAACCCGATTTCGGGTGCCGGCGGCACTGAAGCTTTCTTT

D gene: .
J gene: TRBJ2-2
V gene: TRBV5-4
CDR3 protein: CASSLVGRAGELFF
CDR3 DNA: TGTGCCAGCAGCTTGGTGGGGCGCGCCGGGGAGCTGTTTTTT

D gene: .
J gene: TRBJ2-1
V gene: TRBV7-6
CDR3 protein: CASSLAVYEQFF
CDR3 DNA: TGTGCCAGCAGCTTAGCTGTATATGAGCAGTTCTTC

D gene: TRBD2
J gene: TRBJ2-1
V gene: TRBV11-2
CDR3 protein: CASSLFRASGVYNEQFF
CDR3 DNA: TGTGCCAGCAGCCTGTTTCGAGCTAGCGGGGTCTACAATGAGCAGTTCTTC

D gene: TRBD1
J gene: TRBJ1-1
V gene: TRBV30
CDR3 protein: CAWIINRDRGTEAFF
CDR3 DNA: TGTGCCTGGATCATAAACCGGGACAGGGGTACTGAAGCTTTCTTT

D gene: TRBD2
J gene: TRBJ2-3
V gene: TRBV11-2
CDR3 protein: CASSSRGLAGVQNTQYF
CDR3 DNA: TGTGCCAGCAGCTCGAGGGGACTAGCGGGAGTTCAGAATACGCAGTATTTT

D gene: .
J gene: TRBJ1-2
V gene: TRBV6-4
CDR3 protein: CASSRSGDLMGYGYTF
CDR3 DNA: TGTGCCAGCAGTCGGTCAGGGGACCTGATGGGCTATGGCTACACCTTC

D gene: .
J gene: TRBJ1-1
V gene: TRBV7-9
CDR3 protein: CASSLEAPLVNTEAFF
CDR3 DNA: TGTGCCAGCAGCTTAGAAGCCCCCCTAGTAAACACTGAAGCTTTCTTT

D gene: TRBD2
J gene: TRBJ2-3
V gene: TRBV29-1
CDR3 protein: CSVFGLGADTQYF
CDR3 DNA: TGCAGCGTTTTCGGACTAGGGGCAGATACGCAGTATTTT

D gene: TRBD1
J gene: TRBJ2-3
V gene: TRBV10-3
CDR3 protein: CAISESSDRVHTQYF
CDR3 DNA: TGTGCCATCAGTGAGAGCTCCGACAGGGTACATACGCAGTATTTT

D gene: .
J gene: TRBJ2-6
V gene: TRBV4-3
CDR3 protein: CASSQVAGAGANVLTF
CDR3 DNA: TGCGCCAGCAGCCAAGTCGCCGGGGCTGGGGCCAACGTCCTGACTTTC

D gene: .
J gene: TRBJ1-2
V gene: TRBV30
CDR3 protein: CAVAGDFGYTF
CDR3 DNA: TGTGCCGTGGCAGGGGATTTCGGCTACACCTTC

D gene: .
J gene: TRBJ1-6
V gene: TRBV7-3
CDR3 protein: CAILYLSDRNSPLHF
CDR3 DNA: TGTGCCATACTGTATCTCTCGGACAGAAATTCACCCCTCCACTTT

D gene: .
J gene: TRBJ2-1
V gene: TRBV11-2
CDR3 protein: CASSLEVGGGSGNEQFF
CDR3 DNA: TGTGCCAGCAGCTTAGAGGTTGGGGGGGGCTCCGGCAATGAGCAGTTCTTC

D gene: .
J gene: TRBJ1-3
V gene: TRBV30
CDR3 protein: CAWSQGFGNTIYF
CDR3 DNA: TGTGCCTGGAGTCAGGGATTTGGAAACACCATATATTTT

D gene: .
J gene: TRBJ1-4
V gene: TRBV2
CDR3 protein: CASSKGTGGNEKLFF
CDR3 DNA: TGTGCCAGCAGTAAAGGGACGGGGGGAAATGAAAAACTGTTTTTT

D gene: TRBD1
J gene: TRBJ1-1
V gene: TRBV4-3
CDR3 protein: CASSRGTGWGNTEAFF
CDR3 DNA: TGCGCCAGCAGCCGGGGGACAGGCTGGGGGAACACTGAAGCTTTCTTT

D gene: .
J gene: TRBJ1-2
V gene: TRBV11-3
CDR3 protein: CASSYTNYGYTF
CDR3 DNA: TGTGCCAGCAGCTACACGAACTATGGCTACACCTTC

D gene: TRBD1
J gene: TRBJ1-2
V gene: TRBV6-5
CDR3 protein: CASSSTRTGGYGYTF
CDR3 DNA: TGTGCCAGCAGCTCAACTCGGACAGGTGGCTATGGCTACACCTTC

D gene: TRBD2
J gene: TRBJ2-3
V gene: TRBV5-1
CDR3 protein: CASSLAAGGSDTQYF
CDR3 DNA: TGCGCCAGCAGCTTGGCAGCGGGAGGGTCAGATACGCAGTATTTT

D gene: .
J gene: TRBJ2-7
V gene: TRBV5-1
CDR3 protein: CASSLARDYEQYF
CDR3 DNA: TGCGCCAGCAGCTTGGCTCGGGACTACGAGCAGTACTTC

D gene: TRBD1
J gene: TRBJ2-3
V gene: TRBV2
CDR3 protein: CASSQGQGDTDTQYF
CDR3 DNA: TGTGCCAGCAGCCAGGGACAGGGCGACACAGATACGCAGTATTTT

D gene: TRBD2
J gene: TRBJ2-3
V gene: TRBV7-2
CDR3 protein: CASSSRGSTDTQYF
CDR3 DNA: TGTGCCAGCAGCTCCCGCGGGAGTACAGATACGCAGTATTTT

D gene: TRBD1
J gene: TRBJ1-4
V gene: TRBV5-4
CDR3 protein: CASSFDRGSEKLFF
CDR3 DNA: TGTGCCAGCAGCTTCGACAGGGGGAGTGAAAAACTGTTTTTT

D gene: TRBD2
J gene: TRBJ2-1
V gene: TRBV7-6
CDR3 protein: CASSLGLAGAISYNEQFF
CDR3 DNA: TGTGCCAGCAGCTTAGGACTAGCGGGAGCCATCTCCTACAATGAGCAGTTCTTC

D gene: .
J gene: TRBJ1-1
V gene: TRBV5-1
CDR3 protein: CASRRTVNTEAFF
CDR3 DNA: TGCGCCAGCAGGAGGACAGTGAACACTGAAGCTTTCTTT

D gene: TRBD2
J gene: TRBJ2-5
V gene: TRBV10-3
CDR3 protein: CAIKAGGETQYF
CDR3 DNA: TGTGCCATCAAAGCGGGAGGAGAGACCCAGTACTTC

D gene: .
J gene: TRBJ1-4
V gene: TRBV28
CDR3 protein: CASSLPQGEGLFF
CDR3 DNA: TGTGCCAGCAGTTTGCCACAGGGAGAGGGACTGTTTTTT

D gene: TRBD2
J gene: TRBJ2-5
V gene: TRBV2
CDR3 protein: CASSEWGASGRRGQETQYF
CDR3 DNA: TGTGCCAGCAGTGAATGGGGGGCTAGCGGGAGGCGAGGACAAGAGACCCAGTACTTC

D gene: .
J gene: TRBJ1-5
V gene: TRBV18
CDR3 protein: CASSPLGINSNQPQHF
CDR3 DNA: TGTGCCAGCTCACCACTGGGCATTAATAGCAATCAGCCCCAGCATTTT

D gene: TRBD2
J gene: TRBJ2-1
V gene: TRBV6-1
CDR3 protein: CASSEQASGVYNEQFF
CDR3 DNA: TGTGCCAGCAGTGAACAGGCTAGCGGGGTATACAATGAGCAGTTCTTC

D gene: .
J gene: TRBJ2-1
V gene: TRBV19
CDR3 protein: CASSGRNKNEQFF
CDR3 DNA: TGTGCCAGTAGTGGCAGGAATAAGAATGAGCAGTTCTTC

D gene: .
J gene: TRBJ1-1
V gene: TRBV19
CDR3 protein: CASQGLATEAFF
CDR3 DNA: TGTGCCAGCCAGGGGCTCGCCACTGAAGCTTTCTTT

D gene: TRBD2
J gene: TRBJ2-1
V gene: TRBV5-1
CDR3 protein: CASSQTSGEYNEQFF
CDR3 DNA: TGCGCCAGCAGCCAGACTAGCGGGGAGTACAATGAGCAGTTCTTC

D gene: .
J gene: TRBJ2-5
V gene: TRBV7-9
CDR3 protein: CASSPTLGGGQETQYF
CDR3 DNA: TGTGCCAGCAGTCCGACTTTAGGGGGAGGGCAGGAGACCCAGTACTTC

D gene: TRBD1
J gene: TRBJ1-5
V gene: TRBV7-2
CDR3 protein: CASSRNQGDQPQHF
CDR3 DNA: TGTGCCAGCAGTCGAAATCAGGGGGATCAGCCCCAGCATTTT

D gene: .
J gene: TRBJ2-7
V gene: TRBV4-2
CDR3 protein: CASSQSIGSEQYF
CDR3 DNA: TGTGCCAGCAGCCAATCCATAGGGAGCGAGCAGTACTTC

D gene: .
J gene: TRBJ1-1
V gene: TRBV5-6
CDR3 protein: CASSLVSPTGGAFF
CDR3 DNA: TGTGCCAGCAGCTTGGTATCGCCTACGGGTGGGGCTTTCTTT

D gene: TRBD1
J gene: TRBJ1-1
V gene: TRBV7-6
CDR3 protein: CASSPHRRDSQTEAFF
CDR3 DNA: TGTGCCAGCAGCCCCCATCGACGGGACAGCCAGACTGAAGCTTTCTTT

D gene: TRBD2
J gene: TRBJ2-3
V gene: TRBV9
CDR3 protein: CASSVEREVDTQYF
CDR3 DNA: TGTGCCAGCAGCGTAGAGCGGGAGGTGGATACGCAGTATTTT

D gene: TRBD1
J gene: TRBJ1-2
V gene: TRBV14
CDR3 protein: CASSNHDRVYGYTF
CDR3 DNA: TGTGCCAGCAGCAATCACGACAGGGTCTATGGCTACACCTTC

D gene: TRBD2
J gene: TRBJ2-1
V gene: TRBV10-3
CDR3 protein: CAISDPPGLAVGEQFF
CDR3 DNA: TGTGCCATCAGTGACCCACCGGGACTAGCGGTAGGTGAGCAGTTCTTC

D gene: TRBD1
J gene: TRBJ2-5
V gene: TRBV7-2
CDR3 protein: CASSPGRGTEQYF
CDR3 DNA: TGTGCCAGCAGCCCCGGCAGGGGGACAGAGCAGTACTTC

D gene: .
J gene: TRBJ1-2
V gene: TRBV7-8
CDR3 protein: CASSFLPGDGYTF
CDR3 DNA: TGTGCCAGCAGCTTCCTTCCGGGAGATGGCTACACCTTC

D gene: TRBD2
J gene: TRBJ2-7
V gene: TRBV30
CDR3 protein: CAWSGLAGGEGSYEQYF
CDR3 DNA: TGTGCCTGGAGCGGACTAGCGGGAGGGGAGGGGTCCTACGAGCAGTACTTC

D gene: .
J gene: TRBJ2-3
V gene: TRBV5-1
CDR3 protein: CASSRRGGAGTDTQYF
CDR3 DNA: TGCGCCAGCAGCCGGAGGGGGGGCGCGGGCACAGATACGCAGTATTTT

D gene: TRBD1
J gene: TRBJ2-1
V gene: TRBV9
CDR3 protein: CASSVAVTGANVYNEQFF
CDR3 DNA: TGTGCCAGCAGCGTAGCCGTGACAGGGGCCAACGTATACAATGAGCAGTTCTTC

D gene: .
J gene: TRBJ1-1
V gene: TRBV12-2
CDR3 protein: CASRPRVLPEAFF
CDR3 DNA: TGTGCAAGTCGCCCCCGAGTACTCCCTGAAGCTTTCTTT

D gene: .
J gene: TRBJ1-3
V gene: TRBV2
CDR3 protein: CASSGILGGSGNTIYF
CDR3 DNA: TGTGCCAGCAGTGGGATTTTGGGAGGATCTGGAAACACCATATATTTT

D gene: .
J gene: TRBJ2-4
V gene: TRBV6-1
CDR3 protein: CASSEDFRHTKNIQYF
CDR3 DNA: TGTGCCAGCAGTGAAGATTTCCGACACACCAAAAACATTCAGTACTTC